This T cell receptor beta chain originates from a study of CD8+ T cells in alopecia areata. For the study at large: Tofacitinib therapy lasting 6 to 18 months was followed by 6 months off drug. Points from the study as a whole: Tofacitinib did not eliminate many expanded lesional clones from scalp or blood.

Treatment defined: oral pan-JAK inhibitor, 5-10 mg twice daily. V was clipped by 1 base and J by 4 bases; unmatched bases: 3. Germline V CDR1 and CDR2: LGHNA, YSLEER. This CDR3 spans 16 amino acids. This clone was found many times. Antigen unknown. Other DNA sequences in this specimen translate into the identical CDR3. Extracted from the samples, RNA was reverse transcribed into cDNA to serve as the sequencing template. Sequenced by immunoSEQ multiplex PCR; TCRdb stores in-frame clones only, minus some. Of roughly 200,000 clones listed, roughly two fifths are singletons. The origin of this receptor is a human donor with alopecia areata. The specimen comprised CD4+ T cells sorted from blood, sampled around week 36, from a patient treated with tofacitinib. This chain connects TRBV4-3 to TRBJ2-1; 11 positions agree with TRBD2. CDR3: CASSQGTSGRYNEQFF. CDR3 nucleotide sequence: TGCGCCAGCAGCCAAGGAACTAGCGGGAGATACAATGAGCAGTTCTTC.